The 4 T cell receptor beta chains presented below share a single source sample, sequenced in a study of blood T cell repertoires in COVID-19. The assay was immunoSEQ multiplex PCR, and TCRdb's table has in-frame clones only and misses some. The table records approximately 230,000 clones, roughly 80% of them present only once. Source material: peripheral blood. Receptors were obtained from a woman aged 40 to 50 with active or convalescent COVID-19.

This clone came up once. This chain uses TRBV5-4 with TRBJ1-5; TRBD1 aligns across 7 bases. CDR1 and CDR2 (germline): SGHNT, YYREEE (reference sequence). J lost 3 bases, V lost 2 bases, and 8 bases had no gene match. This CDR3 region has 16 residues. CDR3 bases: TGTGCCAGCAGCTTATTAACAGGGGAAAACAATCAGCCCCAGCATTTT. It encodes CASSLLTGENNQPQHF.

This clone came up a few times. The chain couples TRBV7-8 to TRBJ1-4; D gene uncertain. V was shortened by 4 bases and J by 0 bases, with 12 bases between the two germline ends. The CDR3 has 16 residues. The germline V gene encodes CDR1 SGHVS and CDR2 FQNEAQ. The CDR3 DNA follows: TGTGCCAGCAGCTATATCCCCAGCGCAACTAATGAAAAACTGTTTTTT. Translation gives CASSYIPSATNEKLFF.

The gene calls are TRBV3-1 (or the pseudogene TRBV3-2) and TRBJ1-5; the D is unclear. Trimming took off 0 bases at V and 6 bases at J, with 9 bases between the two ends. Germline loops: CDR1 LGHDT, CDR2 YNNKEL (reference sequence). CDR3 size: 14 residues. The CDR3 reads CASSQDNFGQPQHF. Written as DNA, the CDR3 is TGTGCCAGCAGCCAAGACAATTTCGGTCAGCCCCAGCATTTT.

The chain joins TRBV30 to TRBJ2-3, with D possibly matching TRBD1 (5 bases). CDR3 size: 14 residues. Germline V gene sequence: CDR1 GTSNPN, CDR2 SVGIG (reference sequence). Trimming left V 4 bases short and J 0 bases short, with 11 bases between. CDR3 region: CAWKVGLSTDTQYF. The CDR3 DNA is TGTGCCTGGAAAGTGGGGCTGAGCACAGATACGCAGTATTTT.